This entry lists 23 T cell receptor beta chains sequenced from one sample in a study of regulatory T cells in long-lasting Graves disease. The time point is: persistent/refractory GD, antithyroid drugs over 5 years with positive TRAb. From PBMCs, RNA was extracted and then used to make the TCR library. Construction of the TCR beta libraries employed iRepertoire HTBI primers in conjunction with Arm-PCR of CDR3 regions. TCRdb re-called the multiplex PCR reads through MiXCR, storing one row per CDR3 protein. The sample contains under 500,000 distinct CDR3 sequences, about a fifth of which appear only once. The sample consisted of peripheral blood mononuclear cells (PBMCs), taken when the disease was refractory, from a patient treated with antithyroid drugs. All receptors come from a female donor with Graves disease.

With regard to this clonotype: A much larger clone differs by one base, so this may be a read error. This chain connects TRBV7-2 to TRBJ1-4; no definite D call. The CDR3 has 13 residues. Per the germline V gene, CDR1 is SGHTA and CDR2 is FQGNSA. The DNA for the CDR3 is TGTGTCAGCAGCTTAGCGGCGTCAGAAAAACTGTTTTTT. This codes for CVSSLAASEKLFF.

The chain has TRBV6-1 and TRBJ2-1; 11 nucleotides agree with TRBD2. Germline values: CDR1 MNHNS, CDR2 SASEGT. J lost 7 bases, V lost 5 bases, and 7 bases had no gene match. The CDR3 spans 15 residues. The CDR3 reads CASSTGLAVANEQFF. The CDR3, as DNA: TGTGCCAGCAGTACGGGACTAGCGGTAGCGAATGAGCAGTTCTTC.

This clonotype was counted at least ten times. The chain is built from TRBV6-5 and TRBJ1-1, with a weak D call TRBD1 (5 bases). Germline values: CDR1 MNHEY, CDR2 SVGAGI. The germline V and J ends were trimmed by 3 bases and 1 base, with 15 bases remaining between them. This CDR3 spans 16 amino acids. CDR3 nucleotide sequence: TGTGCCAGCAGTTATCTCGCAGGGAGTGAGAACACTGAAGCTTTCTTT. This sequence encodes CASSYLAGSENTEAFF.

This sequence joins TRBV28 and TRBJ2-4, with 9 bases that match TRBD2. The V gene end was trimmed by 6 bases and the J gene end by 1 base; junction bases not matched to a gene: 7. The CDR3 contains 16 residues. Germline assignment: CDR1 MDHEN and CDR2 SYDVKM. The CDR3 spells CASSNSGSLAKNIQYF. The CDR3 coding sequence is TGTGCCAGCAGCAATAGCGGGAGCTTGGCCAAAAACATTCAGTACTTC.

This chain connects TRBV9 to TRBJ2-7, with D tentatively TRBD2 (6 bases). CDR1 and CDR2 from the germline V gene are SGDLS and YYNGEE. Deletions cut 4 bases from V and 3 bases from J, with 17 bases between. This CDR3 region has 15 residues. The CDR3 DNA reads TGTGCCAGCAGCCCACGAAGCGGGTCCGGCTACGAGCAGTACTTC. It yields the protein CASSPRSGSGYEQYF. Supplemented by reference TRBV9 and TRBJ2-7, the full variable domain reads DSGVTQTPKHLITATGQRVTLRCSPRSGDLSVYWYQQSLDQGLQFLIQYYNGEERAKGNILERFSAQQFPDLHSELNLSSLELGDSALYFCASSPRSGSGYEQYFGPGTRLTVT.

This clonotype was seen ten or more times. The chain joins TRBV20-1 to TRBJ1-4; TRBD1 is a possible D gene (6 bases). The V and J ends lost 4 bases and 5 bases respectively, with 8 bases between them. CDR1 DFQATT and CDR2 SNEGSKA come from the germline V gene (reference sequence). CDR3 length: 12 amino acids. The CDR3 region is CSATRGNEKLFF. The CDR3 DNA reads TGCAGTGCTACCAGGGGAAATGAAAAACTGTTTTTT.

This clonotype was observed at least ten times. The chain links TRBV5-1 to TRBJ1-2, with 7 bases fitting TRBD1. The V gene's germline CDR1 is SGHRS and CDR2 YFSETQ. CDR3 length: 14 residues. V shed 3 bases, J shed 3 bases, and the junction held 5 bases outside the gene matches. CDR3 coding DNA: TGCGCCAGCAGCTACCTAACAGGGGACTATGGCTACACCTTC. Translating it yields CASSYLTGDYGYTF.

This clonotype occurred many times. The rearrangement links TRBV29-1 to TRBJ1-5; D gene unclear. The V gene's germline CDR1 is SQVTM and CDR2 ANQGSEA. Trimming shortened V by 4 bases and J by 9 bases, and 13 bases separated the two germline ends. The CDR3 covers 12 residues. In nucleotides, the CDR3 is TGCAGCGTTGTGGCAGGCAACGGGCCCCAGCATTTT. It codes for CSVVAGNGPQHF. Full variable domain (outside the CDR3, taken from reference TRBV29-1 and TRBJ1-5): SAVISQKPSRDICQRGTSLTIQCQVDSQVTMMFWYRQQPGQSLTLIATANQGSEATYESGFVIDKFPISRPNLTFSTLTVSNMSPEDSSIYLCSVVAGNGPQHFGDGTRLSIL.

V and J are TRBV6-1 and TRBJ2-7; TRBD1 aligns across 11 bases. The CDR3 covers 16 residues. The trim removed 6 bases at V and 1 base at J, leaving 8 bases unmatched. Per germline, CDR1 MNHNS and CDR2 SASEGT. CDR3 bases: TGTGCCAGCAGCCCCACCCGGGACAGGGGGTCCTACGAGCAGTACTTC. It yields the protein CASSPTRDRGSYEQYF.

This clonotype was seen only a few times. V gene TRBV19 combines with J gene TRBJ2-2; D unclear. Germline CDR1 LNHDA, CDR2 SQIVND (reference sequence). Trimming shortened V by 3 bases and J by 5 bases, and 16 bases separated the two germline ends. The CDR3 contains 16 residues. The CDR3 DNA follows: TGTGCCAGTAGTATCCGGTTGGAGATTCGGACCGGGGAGCTGTTTTTT. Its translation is CASSIRLEIRTGELFF.

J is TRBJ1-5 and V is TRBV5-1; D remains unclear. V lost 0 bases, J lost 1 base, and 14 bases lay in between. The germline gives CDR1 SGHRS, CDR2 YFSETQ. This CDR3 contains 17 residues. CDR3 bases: TGCGCCAGCAGCTTGGTTTTAAAACAGACAAGCAATCAGCCCCAGCATTTT. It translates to CASSLVLKQTSNQPQHF.

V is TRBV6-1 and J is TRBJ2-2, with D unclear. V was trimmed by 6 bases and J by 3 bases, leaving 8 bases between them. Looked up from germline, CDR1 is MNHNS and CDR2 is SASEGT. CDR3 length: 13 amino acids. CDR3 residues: CASRAVHTGELFF. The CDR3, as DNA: TGTGCCAGCAGGGCGGTTCACACCGGGGAGCTGTTTTTT.

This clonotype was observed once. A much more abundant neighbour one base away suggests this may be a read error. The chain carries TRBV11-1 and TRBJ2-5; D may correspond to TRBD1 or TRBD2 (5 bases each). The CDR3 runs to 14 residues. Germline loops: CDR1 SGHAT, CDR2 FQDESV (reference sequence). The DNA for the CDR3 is TGTGCCAGCAGCCCGGTGGGGACCAGGGAGACCCGGTACTTC. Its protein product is CASSPVGTRETRYF.

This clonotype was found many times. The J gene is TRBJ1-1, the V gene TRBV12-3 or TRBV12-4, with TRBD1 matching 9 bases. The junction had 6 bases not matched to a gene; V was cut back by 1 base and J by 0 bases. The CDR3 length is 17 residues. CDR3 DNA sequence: TGTGCCAGCAGTTTAGGACAGGGGGTCGGTATGAACACTGAAGCTTTCTTT. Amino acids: CASSLGQGVGMNTEAFF.

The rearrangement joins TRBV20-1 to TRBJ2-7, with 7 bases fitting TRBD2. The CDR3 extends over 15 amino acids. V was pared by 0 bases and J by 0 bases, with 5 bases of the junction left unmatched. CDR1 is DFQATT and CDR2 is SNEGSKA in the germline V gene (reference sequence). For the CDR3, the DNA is TGCAGTGCTAGAGAGAGAGCGGGAAGCTCCTACGAGCAGTACTTC. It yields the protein CSARERAGSSYEQYF.

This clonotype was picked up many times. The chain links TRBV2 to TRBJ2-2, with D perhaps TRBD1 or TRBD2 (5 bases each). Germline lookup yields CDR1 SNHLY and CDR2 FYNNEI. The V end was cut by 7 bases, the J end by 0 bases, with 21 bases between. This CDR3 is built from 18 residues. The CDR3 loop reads CASMRGTAPLTNTGELFF. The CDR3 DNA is TGTGCCAGCATGAGGGGAACCGCGCCATTAACGAACACCGGGGAGCTGTTTTTT.

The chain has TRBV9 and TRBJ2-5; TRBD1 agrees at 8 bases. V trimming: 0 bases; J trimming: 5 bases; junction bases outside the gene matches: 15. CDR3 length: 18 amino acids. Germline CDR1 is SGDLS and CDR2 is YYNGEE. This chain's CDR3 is CASSVGSIVGQGAETQYF. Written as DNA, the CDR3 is TGTGCCAGCAGCGTAGGCTCAATAGTCGGGCAGGGGGCCGAGACCCAGTACTTC.

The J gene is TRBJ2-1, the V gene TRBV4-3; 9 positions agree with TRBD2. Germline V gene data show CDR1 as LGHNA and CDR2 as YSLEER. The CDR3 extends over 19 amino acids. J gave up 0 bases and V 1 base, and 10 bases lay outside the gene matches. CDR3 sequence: CASSQGVASGVSSYNEQFF. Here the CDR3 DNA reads TGCGCCAGCAGCCAAGGGGTGGCTAGCGGGGTAAGCTCCTACAATGAGCAGTTCTTC.

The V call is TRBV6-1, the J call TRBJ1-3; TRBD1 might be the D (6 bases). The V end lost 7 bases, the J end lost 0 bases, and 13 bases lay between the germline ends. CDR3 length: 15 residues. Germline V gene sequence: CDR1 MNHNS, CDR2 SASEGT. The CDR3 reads CASIRQGTSGNTIYF. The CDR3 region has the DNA TGTGCCAGCATTCGCCAGGGGACCTCTGGAAACACCATATATTTT.

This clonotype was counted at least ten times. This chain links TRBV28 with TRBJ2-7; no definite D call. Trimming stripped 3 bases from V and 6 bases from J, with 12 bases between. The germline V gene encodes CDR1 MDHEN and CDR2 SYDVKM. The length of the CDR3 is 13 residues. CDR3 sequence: CASSFPLVGEQYF. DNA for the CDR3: TGTGCCAGCAGTTTCCCTCTAGTGGGCGAGCAGTACTTC.

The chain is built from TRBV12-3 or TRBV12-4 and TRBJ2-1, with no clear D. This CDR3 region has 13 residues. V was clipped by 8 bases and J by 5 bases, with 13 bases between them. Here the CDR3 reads CASCAPNDNEQFF. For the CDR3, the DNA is TGTGCCAGCTGCGCGCCGAACGACAATGAGCAGTTCTTC.

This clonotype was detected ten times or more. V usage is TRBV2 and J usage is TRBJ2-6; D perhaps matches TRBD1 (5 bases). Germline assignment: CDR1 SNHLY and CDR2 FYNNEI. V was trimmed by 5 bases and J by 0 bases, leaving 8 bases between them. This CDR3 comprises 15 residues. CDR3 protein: CASSPQGSGANVLTF. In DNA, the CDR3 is TGTGCCAGCAGTCCGCAGGGCTCTGGGGCCAACGTCCTGACTTTC.

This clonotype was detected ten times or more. CDR3 protein: CASSEMGAGGTDTQYF. Here the CDR3 DNA reads TGTGCCAGCAGTGAAATGGGGGCAGGGGGCACAGATACGCAGTATTTT. J is TRBJ2-3 and V is TRBV2; maybe TRBD1 (6 bases). With 2 bases removed from V and 1 base from J, the gap between germline ends came to 13 bases. This CDR3 has 16 residues. Germline values: CDR1 SNHLY, CDR2 FYNNEI.